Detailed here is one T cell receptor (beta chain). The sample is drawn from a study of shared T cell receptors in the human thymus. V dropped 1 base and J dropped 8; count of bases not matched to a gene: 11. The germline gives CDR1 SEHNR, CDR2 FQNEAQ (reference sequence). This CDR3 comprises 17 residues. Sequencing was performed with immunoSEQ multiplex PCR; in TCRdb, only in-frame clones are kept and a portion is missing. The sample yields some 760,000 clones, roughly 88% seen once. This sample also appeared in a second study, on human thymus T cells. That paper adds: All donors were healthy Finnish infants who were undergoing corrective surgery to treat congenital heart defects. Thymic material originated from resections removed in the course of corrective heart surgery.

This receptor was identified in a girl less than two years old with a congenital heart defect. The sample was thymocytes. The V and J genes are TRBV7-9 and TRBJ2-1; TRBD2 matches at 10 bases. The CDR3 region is CASSLDSGGAESYEQFF. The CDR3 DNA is TGTGCCAGCAGCTTAGACAGCGGGGGGGCCGAGAGTTATGAGCAGTTCTTC.